Below, 32 T cell receptor beta chains from the same sample are listed, as sequenced in a study of beta chain features in type 1 diabetes. Expressed TCRB transcripts were sequenced because the entire RNA isolate underwent reverse transcription. Produced via immunoSEQ multiplex PCR; TCRdb's table is partial and in-frame only. The sample has under 800,000 clones; roughly a sixth are singletons. Sequences were obtained from naive CD4+ T cells from blood. These receptors were obtained from a man aged 18 to 29 in good health.

V usage is TRBV30 and J usage is TRBJ1-5; D unclear. Per the germline V gene, CDR1 is GTSNPN and CDR2 is SVGIG (reference sequence). V gave up 2 bases and J gave up 4 bases, with 6 bases separating them. The CDR3 is 12 amino acids. CDR3 DNA sequence: TGTGCCTGGAGTAGAGTAAATCAGCCCCAGCATTTT. Its protein product is CAWSRVNQPQHF.

V and J are TRBV7-3 and TRBJ2-2, with D uncertain. The CDR3 totals 14 residues. Germline V CDR1 and CDR2: SGHTA, FQGTGA. Trimming removed 4 bases from V and 5 bases from J, with 11 bases in between. In DNA form, the CDR3 reads TGTGCCAGCAGCTCGCCGCTTCGGACCGGGGAGCTGTTTTTT. Protein product: CASSSPLRTGELFF.

The CDR3: CAISESKGAWVDNNSPLHF. CDR3 nucleotide sequence: TGTGCCATCAGTGAGTCGAAGGGTGCTTGGGTCGACAATAATTCACCCCTCCACTTT. This chain connects TRBV10-3 to TRBJ1-6; D not resolved. Germline V CDR1 and CDR2: ENHRY, SYGVKD. The ends were cut back, 0 bases at V and 5 bases at J, with 20 bases in the middle. This CDR3 spans 19 amino acids.

This sequence joins TRBV19 and TRBJ2-5; possible D gene TRBD1, 6 bases. CDR1 is LNHDA, CDR2 SQIVND, per germline (reference sequence). Trimming left V 3 bases short and J 5 bases short, with 13 bases between. CDR3 size: 14 residues. CDR3 in DNA: TGTGCCAGTAGTATGCTGGACAGAGTGGAGACCCAGTACTTC. It translates to CASSMLDRVETQYF.

The chain joins TRBV2 to TRBJ1-4, with TRBD1 matching 7 bases. CDR3 length: 16 residues. Looked up from germline, CDR1 is SNHLY and CDR2 is FYNNEI. Trimming removed 7 bases from V and 0 bases from J; junction bases left unmatched: 8. The DNA for the CDR3 is TGTGCCAGCACCCGACAGGGACTTGCAACTAATGAAAAACTGTTTTTT. This codes for CASTRQGLATNEKLFF.

This clone was recorded a few times. This chain joins TRBV5-4 and TRBJ2-1; the match to TRBD2 covers 11 bases. After removal of 5 bases from V and 4 bases from J, the junction contained 11 bases not matched to a gene. Germline V gives CDR1 SGHNT, CDR2 YYREEE (reference sequence). CDR3 length: 17 amino acids. CDR3 in amino acids: CASRASGGRQTYNEQFF. DNA for the CDR3: TGTGCCAGCAGGGCTAGCGGGGGGCGCCAGACTTACAATGAGCAGTTCTTC.

V usage is TRBV9 and J usage is TRBJ2-2; 14 bases are shared with TRBD2. V shed 2 bases, J shed 6 bases, and the junction held 3 bases outside the gene matches. Germline V CDR1 and CDR2: SGDLS, YYNGEE. The CDR3 spans 16 residues. The CDR3 protein is CASSVGLAGESGELFF. The CDR3 nucleotides read TGTGCCAGCAGCGTGGGACTAGCGGGAGAGTCCGGGGAGCTGTTTTTT.

This chain uses TRBV27 with TRBJ2-5, with a possible D match to TRBD1 (6 bases). This CDR3 region has 15 residues. The V gene lost 2 bases and the J gene lost 5 bases, with 15 bases spanning the gap. Germline CDR1 MNHEY, CDR2 SMNVEV (reference sequence). DNA for the CDR3: TGTGCCAGCAGTTTAGAGGGGGACATGGGGGAGACCCAGTACTTC. Translation: CASSLEGDMGETQYF.

This clone was counted only a few times. In DNA, the CDR3 is TGCAGCGTTGCATTCGGTCTAGCGGGCTCATACGAGCAGTACTTC. Protein product: CSVAFGLAGSYEQYF. The chain uses TRBV29-1 and TRBJ2-7; 8 nucleotides agree with TRBD2. The CDR3 contains 15 residues. Germline V gene sequence: CDR1 SQVTM, CDR2 ANQGSEA. V was clipped by 4 bases and J by 4 bases; unmatched bases: 12.

The gene calls are TRBV2 and TRBJ2-7; D is unresolved. The CDR3 runs 16 residues. Germline CDR1 is SNHLY and CDR2 is FYNNEI. Trimming took 6 bases from V and 2 from J, leaving 20 bases between them. CDR3 loop: CASSLNQAKGPYEQYF. The CDR3 bases are TGTGCCAGCAGCTTGAATCAGGCCAAGGGTCCCTACGAGCAGTACTTC.

V usage is TRBV5-1 and J usage is TRBJ2-1; D might be TRBD1 (5 bases). The V end lost 0 bases, the J end lost 5 bases, and 12 bases lay between the germline ends. This CDR3 region has 15 residues. Germline V gene sequence: CDR1 SGHRS, CDR2 YFSETQ. The DNA of the CDR3 is TGCGCCAGCAGCTTGGTCCAGGGCGGACACAATGAGCAGTTCTTC. This translates into CASSLVQGGHNEQFF.

The V call is TRBV7-8, the J call TRBJ1-1, with unresolved D. Trimming removed 2 bases from V and 4 bases from J, with 8 bases in between. The CDR3 is made up of 13 amino acids. Germline CDR1 and CDR2: SGHVS and FQNEAQ. DNA for the CDR3: TGTGCCAGCAGCTTAAAACTGGGCACTGAAGCTTTCTTT. Translation: CASSLKLGTEAFF.

This clone was counted only a few times. The CDR3 DNA reads TGTGCCAGCAACGAACGAGTGAGTGCAGATACGCAGTATTTT. The encoded protein is CASNERVSADTQYF. This chain links TRBV9 with TRBJ2-3, with unresolved D. Trimming removed 6 bases from V and 4 bases from J, with 15 bases in between. The CDR3 totals 14 residues. Germline-derived CDR1 and CDR2 are SGDLS and YYNGEE.

The chain recombines TRBV9 with TRBJ1-6; unclear D gene. V shed 2 bases and J shed 9 bases, with 12 bases lying between them. The V gene's germline CDR1 is SGDLS and CDR2 YYNGEE. The CDR3 has 14 amino acids. This CDR3 reads CASSVADLRSPLHF. As DNA, the CDR3 is TGTGCCAGCAGCGTGGCGGACTTGCGTTCACCCCTCCACTTT. Full variable domain (remainder filled in from reference TRBV9 and TRBJ1-6): DSGVTQTPKHLITATGQRVTLRCSPRSGDLSVYWYQQSLDQGLQFLIQYYNGEERAKGNILERFSAQQFPDLHSELNLSSLELGDSALYFCASSVADLRSPLHFGNGTRLTVT.

V is TRBV28 and J is TRBJ2-5; D might be TRBD2 (5 bases). CDR1 MDHEN and CDR2 SYDVKM come from the germline V gene. CDR3 size: 13 residues. V lost 2 bases and J lost 5, with 9 bases in between. The CDR3 here is CASSLEGWETQYF. The CDR3 DNA reads TGTGCCAGCAGTTTAGAGGGTTGGGAGACCCAGTACTTC.

The chain combines TRBV4-1 with TRBJ1-2, with D maybe TRBD1 (6 bases). The CDR3 is 15 residues long. V was shortened by 4 bases and J by 0 bases, with 12 bases between the two germline ends. CDR1 and CDR2 from the germline V gene are MGHRA and YSYEKL. CDR3 loop: CASSPTGSPNYGYTF. DNA for the CDR3: TGCGCCAGCAGCCCAACAGGGTCCCCTAACTATGGCTACACCTTC.

The chain carries TRBV5-1 and TRBJ2-1; 9 positions match TRBD1. J gave up 4 bases and V 3 bases, and 5 bases lay outside the gene matches. CDR1 is SGHRS and CDR2 is YFSETQ in the germline V gene. This CDR3 has 15 amino acids. The CDR3 nucleotides read TGCGCCAGCAGCTCCGGGGGGACAGGGTACAATGAGCAGTTCTTC. This translates into CASSSGGTGYNEQFF.

The chain uses TRBV5-4 and TRBJ2-2; 8 nucleotides align to TRBD2. The CDR3 totals 16 residues. Germline V lookup: CDR1 SGHNT, CDR2 YYREEE (reference sequence). With V trimmed by 3 bases and J by 5 bases, 9 bases remained unmatched. The DNA of the CDR3 is TGTGCCAGCAGCTCGGTAGGCGGCGGGGGGACCGGGGAGCTGTTTTTT. It is translated as CASSSVGGGGTGELFF.

The sample holds a few counts of this clone. The chain carries TRBV7-2 and TRBJ2-7; possibly TRBD1 for D (6 bases). Germline V lookup: CDR1 SGHTA, CDR2 FQGNSA. V was clipped by 1 base and J by 4 bases, with 17 bases between them. This CDR3 is built from 16 residues. The CDR3 region has the DNA TGTGCCAGCAGCTTAGTTGCTCAGGGGAAGGCTTACGAGCAGTACTTC. Its protein product is CASSLVAQGKAYEQYF.

This clone was detected a few times. V and J are TRBV9 and TRBJ2-1; either TRBD1 or TRBD2 may supply D (6 bases each). Between the trimmed V and J ends, which lost 4 bases and 3 bases, there was a span of 11 bases. The CDR3 is made up of 14 amino acids. Germline-derived CDR1 and CDR2 are SGDLS and YYNGEE. In DNA form, the CDR3 reads TGTGCCAGCAGCTTTGGGGGGCTCTACAATGAGCAGTTCTTC. It specifies CASSFGGLYNEQFF.

The chain recombines TRBV5-1 with TRBJ2-5, with 8 bases that match TRBD2. After removal of 2 bases from V and 3 bases from J, the junction contained 6 bases not matched to a gene. The CDR3 spans 15 residues. Per the germline V gene, CDR1 is SGHRS and CDR2 is YFSETQ. The CDR3 DNA follows: TGCGCCAGCAGCTTATTTGGGACTAGAGAAGAGACCCAGTACTTC. Translated: CASSLFGTREETQYF.

The chain carries TRBV6-5 and TRBJ1-2; D unclear. V was trimmed by 2 bases and J by 7 bases, leaving 8 bases between them. The CDR3 has 12 residues. In germline, CDR1 is MNHEY, CDR2 SVGAGI. The DNA of the CDR3 is TGTGCCAGCAGTTACGGGCAAATTGGCTACACCTTC. Amino acid sequence: CASSYGQIGYTF.

This clone has just a few counts. This chain links TRBV5-4 with TRBJ2-1, with D possibly being TRBD1 (6 bases). From germline, CDR1 is SGHNT and CDR2 YYREEE (reference sequence). This CDR3 comprises 15 residues. Trimming removed 0 bases at V and 0 bases at J, with 7 bases between. The CDR3 protein is CASSLDRVSYNEQFF. In DNA, the CDR3 is TGTGCCAGCAGCTTGGACAGGGTCTCCTACAATGAGCAGTTCTTC.

This clone was counted only a few times. The chain carries TRBV30 and TRBJ1-3; D uncertain. CDR3 length equals 14 residues. Trimming took 2 bases from V and 1 from J, leaving 9 bases between them. Germline V gene sequence: CDR1 GTSNPN, CDR2 SVGIG (reference sequence). CDR3 in amino acids: CAWSSGNSGNTIYF. Written as DNA, the CDR3 is TGTGCCTGGAGTTCCGGGAATTCTGGAAACACCATATATTTT.

This clone has more than one count but fewer than ten. CDR3 DNA: TGTGCCAGCAGCAAAAATGGTTACGAGCAGTACTTC. Amino acids: CASSKNGYEQYF. This chain connects TRBV7-2 to TRBJ2-7; D is uncertain. The germline V and J ends were trimmed by 5 bases and 4 bases, with 9 bases remaining between them. This CDR3 comprises 12 residues. CDR1 and CDR2 (germline): SGHTA, FQGNSA.

The V call is TRBV5-4, the J call TRBJ2-7; 12 nucleotides match TRBD2. V shed 2 bases, J shed 4 bases, and the junction held 7 bases outside the gene matches. The CDR3 consists of 16 residues. CDR1 and CDR2 (germline): SGHNT, YYREEE (reference sequence). Written as DNA, the CDR3 is TGTGCCAGCAGCTTCAGGCTAGCGGGGGGGCCTTACGAGCAGTACTTC. Encoded protein: CASSFRLAGGPYEQYF.

V usage is TRBV6-1 and J usage is TRBJ2-2; TRBD1 aligns across 8 bases. Germline V gives CDR1 MNHNS, CDR2 SASEGT. Losses at the gene ends were 2 bases for V and 1 base for J; bases not matched to a gene: 9. The CDR3 is made up of 18 amino acids. CDR3: CASSEFHRTGKNTGELFF. CDR3 DNA sequence: TGTGCCAGCAGTGAATTTCATCGGACAGGGAAGAACACCGGGGAGCTGTTTTTT.

A few counts support this clone. CDR3 coding DNA: TGTGCCAGCAGTTTGGGCAGGGAGAACACTGAAGCTTTCTTT. This gives the protein CASSLGRENTEAFF. The J gene is TRBJ1-1, the V gene TRBV27; a possible D gene is TRBD1 (5 bases). In germline, CDR1 is MNHEY, CDR2 SMNVEV (reference sequence). The germline V and J ends were trimmed by 3 bases and 1 base, with 9 bases remaining between them. The length of the CDR3 is 14 residues.

This rearrangement joins TRBV6-1 to TRBJ2-3; D ambiguous. The CDR3 has 15 residues. Germline loops: CDR1 MNHNS, CDR2 SASEGT. Trimming left V 3 bases short and J 2 bases short, with 12 bases between. The CDR3 is CASSDGPSHTDTQYF. The CDR3 DNA follows: TGTGCCAGCAGTGACGGTCCCTCACACACAGATACGCAGTATTTT.

CDR3 in DNA: TGTGCCTGGATGCCGGGCTGGGCTGGAAACACCATATATTTT. This encodes CAWMPGWAGNTIYF. V usage is TRBV30 and J usage is TRBJ1-3, with D uncertain. V shed 4 bases and J shed 2 bases, with 12 bases lying between them. The CDR3 length is 14 residues. Looked up from germline, CDR1 is GTSNPN and CDR2 is SVGIG (reference sequence).

This clone has just a few counts. This chain uses TRBV4-3 with TRBJ1-1, with D unresolved. Germline values: CDR1 LGHNA, CDR2 YSLEER. This CDR3 has 13 residues. Deletions cut 0 bases from V and 8 bases from J, with 10 bases between. In DNA form, the CDR3 reads TGCGCCAGCAGCCAAGAGGGATGGAGGGAAGCTTTCTTT. Encoded protein: CASSQEGWREAFF.

This clone has only a few counts. In DNA form, the CDR3 reads TGTGCCAGCAGCTTAGTGTCCGGGAGGGCGGTCAATGAGCAGTTCTTC. Residues: CASSLVSGRAVNEQFF. V is TRBV7-2 and J is TRBJ2-1; TRBD2 agrees at 8 bases. Germline CDR1 SGHTA, CDR2 FQGNSA. The CDR3 loop spans 16 amino acids. V was pared by 1 base and J by 6 bases, with 8 bases of the junction left unmatched.